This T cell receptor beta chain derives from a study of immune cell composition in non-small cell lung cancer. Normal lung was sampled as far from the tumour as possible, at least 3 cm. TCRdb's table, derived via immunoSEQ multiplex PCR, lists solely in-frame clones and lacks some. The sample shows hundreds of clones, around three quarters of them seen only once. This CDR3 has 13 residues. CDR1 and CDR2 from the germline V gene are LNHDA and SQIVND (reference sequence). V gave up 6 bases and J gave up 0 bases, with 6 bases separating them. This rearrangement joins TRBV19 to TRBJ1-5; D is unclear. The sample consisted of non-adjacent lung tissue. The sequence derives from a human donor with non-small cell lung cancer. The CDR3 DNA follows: TGTGCCAGTAGGAGAGATAGCAATCAGCCCCAGCATTTT. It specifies CASRRDSNQPQHF.